This paragraph reports one T cell receptor (beta chain). Antigen specificity is unknown. The record originates from a study of early T cells in non-severe SARS-CoV-2 infection. Background on the study: Sequencing targeted bulk RNA from unsorted whole blood, leaving chains unpaired.

Individual cDNA molecules were tagged with unique molecular identifiers, the study reported. MiXCR was run by TCRdb on the 5' RACE reads, yielding one entry per CDR3 protein. Of about 71,000 distinct CDR3 sequences listed, roughly an eighth are singletons. Study-level findings and limits: Matching against VDJdb likely underestimated virus-specific expansions, favoring anti-spike CD8.

In germline, CDR1 is DFQATT, CDR2 SNEGSKA (reference sequence). The CDR3 totals 15 residues. Deletions cut 2 bases from V and 0 bases from J, with 12 bases between. This TCR derives from an adult who was a healthcare worker with PCR-confirmed SARS-CoV-2 infection or an uninfected control (not recorded which). V and J are TRBV20-1 and TRBJ2-3, with no clear D. Sequencing was done on a sample of whole blood. The CDR3 nucleotides are TGCAGTGCTAGACCCCAGCCGGAAAGCACAGATACGCAGTATTTT. Amino acid sequence: CSARPQPESTDTQYF.